One sample yielded the 12 T cell receptor beta chains listed below, sequenced in a study of chemoradiotherapy in HPV16-positive cancers. The repertoire was sequenced with immunoSEQ multiplex PCR; TCRdb's copy has only in-frame clones and lacks some. The sample yields some 22,000 clones, 87% seen once. Sequences were derived from blood, sampled from a patient who underwent chemoradiotherapy. The receptor set was obtained from a human donor with HPV-associated anogenital cancer.

This clone was counted a single time. The genes are TRBV5-1 and TRBJ2-1, with D possibly being TRBD1 (6 bases). V was cut by 5 bases and J by 7 bases, with 19 bases left in between. Germline CDR1 SGHRS, CDR2 YFSETQ. This CDR3 has 15 residues. The CDR3, as DNA: TGCGCCAGCAGAAGGGGTGTGGACAGCGGTAATGAGCAGTTCTTC. It is translated as CASRRGVDSGNEQFF.

The V gene is TRBV4-3, the J gene TRBJ2-1, with D possibly TRBD1 on 6 matching bases. Trimming took off 0 bases at V and 4 bases at J, with 13 bases between the two ends. Germline V lookup: CDR1 LGHNA, CDR2 YSLEER. The CDR3 totals 16 residues. CDR3: CASSQDWTEKYNEQFF. In DNA form, the CDR3 reads TGCGCCAGCAGCCAAGATTGGACAGAGAAATACAATGAGCAGTTCTTC.

The chain couples TRBV5-4 to TRBJ2-1; either TRBD1 or TRBD2 may fit D (6 bases each). Trimming left V 0 bases short and J 5 bases short, with 15 bases between. Germline-derived CDR1 and CDR2 are SGHNT and YYREEE (reference sequence). The CDR3 spans 16 residues. The DNA for the CDR3 is TGTGCCAGCAGCTTGGGGGGGGCTAGCGTCAACAATGAGCAGTTCTTC. It yields the protein CASSLGGASVNNEQFF.

A few counts support this clone. The rearrangement uses TRBV5-1 and TRBJ2-5; 9 nucleotides match TRBD2. The CDR3 is 16 amino acids. J gave up 6 bases and V 2 bases, and 11 bases lay outside the gene matches. Per the germline V gene, CDR1 is SGHRS and CDR2 is YFSETQ. Here the CDR3 DNA reads TGCGCCAGCAGCTTTGGCGGGGGGGCCAAGGCGAAGACCCAGTACTTC. It translates to CASSFGGGAKAKTQYF.

This clone has more than one count but fewer than ten. The chain recombines TRBV7-9 with TRBJ2-1; 8 bases fit TRBD2. This CDR3 has 16 residues. V shed 1 base and J 6 bases; nucleotides not matched to a gene: 8. Germline V gene lookup returns CDR1 SEHNR and CDR2 FQNEAQ (reference sequence). The CDR3 loop reads CASSLVSSGSTNEQFF. CDR3 coding DNA: TGTGCCAGCAGCTTAGTGTCAAGCGGGAGTACCAATGAGCAGTTCTTC.

In this sample, this clone turned up once. This chain uses TRBV10-3 with TRBJ1-5, with D possibly being TRBD1 (5 bases). The CDR3 is 14 residues long. Trimming took 8 bases from V and 2 from J, leaving 13 bases between them. Germline V CDR1 and CDR2: ENHRY, SYGVKD. The CDR3: CAIQGVGGNQPQHF. The CDR3, as DNA: TGTGCCATCCAAGGGGTCGGGGGCAATCAGCCCCAGCATTTT.

This clone was detected only once. The V gene is TRBV30, the J gene TRBJ2-7, with TRBD2 identical over 8 bases. CDR1 GTSNPN and CDR2 SVGIG come from the germline V gene (reference sequence). This CDR3 region has 15 residues. V was pared by 0 bases and J by 1 base, with 5 bases of the junction left unmatched. Here the CDR3 reads CAWSVLPGGSYEQYF. In DNA form, the CDR3 reads TGTGCCTGGAGTGTACTACCGGGAGGGTCCTACGAGCAGTACTTC. Combining the CDR3 with reference TRBV30 and TRBJ2-7 gives the whole variable domain SQTIHQWPATLVQPVGSPLSLECTVEGTSNPNLYWYRQAAGRGLQLLFYSVGIGQISSEVPQNLSASRPQDRQFILSSKKLLLSDSGFYLCAWSVLPGGSYEQYFGPGTRLTVT.

The rearrangement links TRBV19 to TRBJ1-6; D remains ambiguous. The CDR3 covers 17 residues. Trimming cost V 0 bases and J 8 bases, with 17 bases left between them. Germline-derived CDR1 and CDR2 are LNHDA and SQIVND (reference sequence). CDR3 in DNA: TGTGCCAGTAGTATAGATCTGGCCAGTATACTCCATTCACCCCTCCACTTT. Protein: CASSIDLASILHSPLHF.

The table lists this clone with a few counts. This chain connects TRBV18 to TRBJ1-2; tentative D call: TRBD1 (6 bases). CDR3 length equals 15 residues. V lost 3 bases and J lost 3, with 14 bases in between. Per germline, CDR1 KGHSH and CDR2 LQKENI. The CDR3 region is CASSPMGGADYGYTF. CDR3 DNA: TGTGCCAGCTCACCGATGGGGGGCGCGGACTATGGCTACACCTTC.

J is TRBJ1-2 and V is TRBV2; D is perhaps TRBD1 (6 bases). Germline V CDR1 and CDR2: SNHLY, FYNNEI. The CDR3 has 15 residues. The V end was cut by 1 base, the J end by 1 base, with 10 bases between. In DNA form, the CDR3 reads TGTGCCAGCAGTGAAGGCGGGGGCCGTAACTATGGCTACACCTTC. It codes for CASSEGGGRNYGYTF.

This rearrangement joins TRBV7-9 to TRBJ2-6, with TRBD1 identical over 8 bases. Trimming cost V 3 bases and J 2 bases; bases outside gene matches: 6. The length of the CDR3 is 17 residues. Germline-derived CDR1 and CDR2 are SEHNR and FQNEAQ (reference sequence). This CDR3 reads CASSFGTGGPGANVLTF. CDR3 bases: TGTGCCAGCAGCTTTGGGACAGGAGGTCCTGGGGCCAACGTCCTGACTTTC.

The chain recombines TRBV5-5 with TRBJ2-7, with a tentative D call TRBD1 (5 bases). Trimming shortened V by 1 base and J by 3 bases, and 14 bases separated the two germline ends. This CDR3 region has 15 residues. CDR1 SGHKS and CDR2 YYEKEE come from the germline V gene (reference sequence). As DNA, the CDR3 is TGTGCCAGCAGCTTGTCGGCAGGGATTATCTACGAGCAGTACTTC. As protein: CASSLSAGIIYEQYF.